A single T cell receptor beta chain is shown here with its context. Its antigen is unknown. J gave up 5 bases and V 6 bases, and 4 bases lay outside the gene matches. The CDR3 loop spans 13 amino acids. From germline, CDR1 is MDHEN and CDR2 SYDVKM. The protocol was immunoSEQ multiplex PCR, while the TCRdb copy is restricted to in-frame clones and leaves out a portion. This sample has roughly 70,000 clones, with 84% found just once. The sample comes from a study of graft-versus-host responses after intestinal transplantation. Study as a whole: Grafts were multivisceral, liver-intestinal, or isolated intestinal. Anti-thymocyte globulin was used for induction in all recipients, who then took tacrolimus and steroids for around 3 years.

The study's findings and limits: Patients with graft-donor T cell macrochimerism had high graft-versus-host to host-versus-graft clonal ratios in allografts. Among circulating GvH clones, peak levels were associated with early post-transplant declines in HvG clones.

This chain uses TRBV28 with TRBJ1-2; 9 nucleotides align to TRBD1. Specimen: unstimulated CD4+ T cells sorted from spleen or lymph node cells, collected before transplant. The source of this sequence is a human donor who was the organ donor for an intestinal transplant. In DNA form, the CDR3 reads TGTGCCAGCAGAAACAGGGGGCTTTATGGCTACACCTTC. This sequence encodes CASRNRGLYGYTF.